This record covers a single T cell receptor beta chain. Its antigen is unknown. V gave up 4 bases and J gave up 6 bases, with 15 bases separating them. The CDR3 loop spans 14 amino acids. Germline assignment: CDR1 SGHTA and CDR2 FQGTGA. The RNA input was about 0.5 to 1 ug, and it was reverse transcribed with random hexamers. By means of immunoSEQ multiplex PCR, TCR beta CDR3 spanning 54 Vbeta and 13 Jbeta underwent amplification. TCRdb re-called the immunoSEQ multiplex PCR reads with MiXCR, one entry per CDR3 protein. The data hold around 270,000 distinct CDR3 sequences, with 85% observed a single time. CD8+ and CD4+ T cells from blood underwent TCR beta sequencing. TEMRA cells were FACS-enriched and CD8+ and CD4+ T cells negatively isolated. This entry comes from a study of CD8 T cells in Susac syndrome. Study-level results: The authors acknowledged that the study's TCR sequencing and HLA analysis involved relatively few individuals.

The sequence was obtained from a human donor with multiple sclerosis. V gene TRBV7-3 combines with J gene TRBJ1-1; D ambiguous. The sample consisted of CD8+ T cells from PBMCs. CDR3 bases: TGTGCCAGCAGCTCGACGATCGGACTGTCTGAAGCTTTCTTT. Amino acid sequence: CASSSTIGLSEAFF.